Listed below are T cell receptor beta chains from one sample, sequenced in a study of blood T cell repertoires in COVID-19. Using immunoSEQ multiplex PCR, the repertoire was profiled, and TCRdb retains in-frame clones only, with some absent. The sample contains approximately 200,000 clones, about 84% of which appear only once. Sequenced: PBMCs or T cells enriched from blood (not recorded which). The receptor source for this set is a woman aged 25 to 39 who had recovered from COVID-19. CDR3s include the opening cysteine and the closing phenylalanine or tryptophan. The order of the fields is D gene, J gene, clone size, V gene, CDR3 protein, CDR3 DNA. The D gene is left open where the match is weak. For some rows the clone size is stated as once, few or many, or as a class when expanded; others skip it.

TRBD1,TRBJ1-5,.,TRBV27,CASRGTGLIQPQHF,TGTGCCAGCAGGGGGACAGGGTTAATTCAGCCCCAGCATTTT
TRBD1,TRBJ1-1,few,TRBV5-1,CASSQMDRDTEAFF,TGCGCCAGCAGCCAGATGGACAGGGACACTGAAGCTTTCTTT
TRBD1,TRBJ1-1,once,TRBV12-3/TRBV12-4,CASSGGQIEAFF,TGTGCCAGCAGTGGGGGACAGATTGAAGCTTTCTTT
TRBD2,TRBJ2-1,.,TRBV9,CASSVEETSGRVKFF,TGTGCCAGCAGCGTAGAGGAGACTAGCGGGAGAGTGAAGTTCTTC
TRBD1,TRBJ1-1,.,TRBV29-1,CSVRQGTEAFF,TGCAGCGTTAGACAGGGAACTGAAGCTTTCTTT
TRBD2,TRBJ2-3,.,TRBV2,CASCLAGADTQYF,TGTGCCAGCTGCCTAGCGGGAGCAGATACGCAGTATTTT
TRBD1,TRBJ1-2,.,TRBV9,CASSVDTGAYGYTF,TGTGCCAGCAGCGTAGATACAGGGGCCTATGGCTACACCTTC
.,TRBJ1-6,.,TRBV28,CASSSPRQSNSPLHF,TGTGCCAGCAGTTCACCAAGACAGTCTAATTCACCCCTCCACTTT
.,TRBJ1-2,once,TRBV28,CASSLFGLGGYTF,TGTGCCAGCAGTTTATTTGGCCTTGGTGGCTACACCTTC
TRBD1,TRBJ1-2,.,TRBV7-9,CASSLLDRDYGYTF,TGTGCCAGCAGCTTACTGGACAGGGACTATGGCTACACCTTC
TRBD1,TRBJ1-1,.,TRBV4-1,CASSLEGAGGWNTEAFF,TGCGCCAGCAGCCTAGAGGGGGCAGGGGGCTGGAACACTGAAGCTTTCTTT
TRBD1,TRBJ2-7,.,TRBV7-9,CASSRITPGQGVGEQYF,TGTGCCAGCAGCCGGATAACTCCGGGACAGGGAGTGGGCGAGCAGTACTTC
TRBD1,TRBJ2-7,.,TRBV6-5,CASRITGVGEQYF,TGTGCCAGCAGGATAACAGGGGTCGGGGAGCAGTACTTC
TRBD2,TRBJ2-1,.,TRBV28,CASTVLADYNEQFF,TGTGCCAGCACGGTACTAGCGGACTACAATGAGCAGTTCTTC
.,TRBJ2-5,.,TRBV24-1,CATSDPTAVSGETQYF,TGTGCCACCAGTGACCCCACCGCGGTTAGTGGGGAGACCCAGTACTTC
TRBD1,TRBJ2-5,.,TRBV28,CASTNRDRVETQYF,TGTGCCAGCACCAACCGGGACAGGGTAGAGACCCAGTACTTC
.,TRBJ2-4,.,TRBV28,CASKRGSLSVPHKNIQYF,TGTGCCAGCAAAAGGGGCAGTTTATCCGTCCCCCACAAAAACATTCAGTACTTC
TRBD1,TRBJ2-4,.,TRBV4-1,CASSQVVGTGPYF,TGCGCCAGCAGCCAAGTTGTTGGGACAGGGCCGTACTTC
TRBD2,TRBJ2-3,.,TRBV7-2,CASPGLPDTDTQYF,TGTGCCAGCCCGGGACTACCTGACACAGATACGCAGTATTTT
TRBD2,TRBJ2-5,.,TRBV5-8,CASIHSGRAGETQYF,TGTGCCAGCATCCATAGCGGGAGGGCCGGGGAGACCCAGTACTTC
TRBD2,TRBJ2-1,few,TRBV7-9,CAIPRKQEELAGIFF,TGTGCCATCCCGAGGAAGCAGGAGGAACTAGCGGGAATTTTCTTC
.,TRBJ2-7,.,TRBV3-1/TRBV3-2,CASSQGLTWYF,TGTGCCAGCAGCCAAGGGCTCACGTGGTACTTC
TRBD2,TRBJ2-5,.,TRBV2,CARGGLAGRGYTNGETQYF,TGTGCCAGGGGAGGACTAGCGGGAAGGGGGTATACCAATGGAGAGACCCAGTACTTC
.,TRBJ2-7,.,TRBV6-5,CASSRPSDYEQYF,TGTGCCAGCAGCAGACCTAGCGACTACGAGCAGTACTTC
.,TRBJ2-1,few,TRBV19,CASRTGGGPNEQFF,TGTGCCAGTAGGACGGGGGGCGGCCCAAATGAGCAGTTCTTC
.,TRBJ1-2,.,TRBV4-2,CASSQGGYYGYTF,TGTGCCAGCAGCCAGGGGGGTTACTATGGCTACACCTTC